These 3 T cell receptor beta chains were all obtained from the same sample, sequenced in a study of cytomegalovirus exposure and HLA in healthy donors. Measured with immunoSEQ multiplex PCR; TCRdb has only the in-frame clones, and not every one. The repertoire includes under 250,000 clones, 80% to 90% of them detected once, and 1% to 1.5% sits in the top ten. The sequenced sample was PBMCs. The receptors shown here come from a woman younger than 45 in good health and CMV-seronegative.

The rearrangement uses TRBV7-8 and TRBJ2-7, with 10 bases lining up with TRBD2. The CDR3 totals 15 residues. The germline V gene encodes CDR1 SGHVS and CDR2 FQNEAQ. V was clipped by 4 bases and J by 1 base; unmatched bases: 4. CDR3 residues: CASSWTSGQSYEQYF. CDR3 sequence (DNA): TGTGCCAGCAGCTGGACTAGCGGACAGTCCTACGAGCAGTACTTC.

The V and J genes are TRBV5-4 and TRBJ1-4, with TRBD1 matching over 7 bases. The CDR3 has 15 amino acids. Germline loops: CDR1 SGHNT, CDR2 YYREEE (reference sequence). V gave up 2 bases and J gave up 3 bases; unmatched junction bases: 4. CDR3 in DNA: TGTGCCAGCAGCTTAGGGGGCCGGCCTAATGAAAAACTGTTTTTT. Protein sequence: CASSLGGRPNEKLFF. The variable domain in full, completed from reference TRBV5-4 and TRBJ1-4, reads ETGVTQSPTHLIKTRGQQVTLRCSSQSGHNTVSWYQQALGQGPQFIFQYYREEENGRGNFPPRFSGLQFPNYSSELNVNALELDDSALYLCASSLGGRPNEKLFFGSGTQLSVL.

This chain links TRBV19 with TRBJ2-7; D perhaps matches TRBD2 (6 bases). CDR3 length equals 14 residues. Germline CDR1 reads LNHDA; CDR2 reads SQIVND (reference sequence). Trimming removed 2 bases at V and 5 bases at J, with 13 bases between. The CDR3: CASSISLGGDEQYF. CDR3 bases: TGTGCCAGTAGTATATCCCTAGGCGGGGACGAGCAGTACTTC.